This TCR beta chain was captured in a study of T-cell reconstitution after alpha-beta-depleted transplantation in children. Germline CDR1 and CDR2: SEHNR and FQNEAQ (reference sequence). V lost 5 bases and J 8 bases, leaving 19 bases between the germline ends. The CDR3 runs 15 residues. Many counts were recorded for this clonotype. Library preparation (for TCRbeta) was performed with unique molecular identifiers. TCRdb passed the PCR reads through MiXCR, listing each CDR3 protein once. The table lists hundreds of thousands of distinct CDR3 sequences, 8% to 10% of them singletons. The TCR sequence derives from a human donor who donated a stem cell graft to a child with acute lymphoblastic leukemia. This sequence joins TRBV7-9 and TRBJ2-1; weak D call: TRBD1 (6 bases). This specimen consisted of PBMCs from the stem cell graft donor, obtained from the stem cell graft. CDR3 nucleotide sequence: TGTGCCAGCAGCCTAGACCGGGGCGAGGGGGATGAGCAGTTCTTC. Its translation: CASSLDRGEGDEQFF.